This is a list of T cell receptor beta chains from one sample in a study of shared clonotypes between healthy human individuals. Produced via immunoSEQ multiplex PCR; TCRdb's table is partial and in-frame only. The sample lists around 200,000 clones; around 63% were seen once. Sequenced: memory CD4+ T cells sorted from blood. The receptor set was obtained from a man aged 25-40 years in good health. Both conserved end residues are part of each CDR3. D genes are given only for firm matches. The size entry is marked missing in some rows and otherwise reads once, few, many or a size class.

abundance,d_gene,v_gene,j_gene,CDR3aa,CDR3nt
.,TRBD2,TRBV7-3,TRBJ2-1,CASSLTPPGTSGSTEQFF,TGTGCCAGCAGCTTAACCCCCCCCGGGACTAGCGGGAGTACTGAGCAGTTCTTC
.,TRBD2,TRBV10-3,TRBJ2-2,CANAASGKSGGELFF,TGTGCCAACGCCGCAAGCGGGAAGTCAGGCGGGGAGCTGTTTTTT
few,TRBD1,TRBV18,TRBJ1-2,CASSGDSSYGYTF,TGTGCCAGCTCAGGGGACAGCTCCTATGGCTACACCTTC
.,.,TRBV5-1,TRBJ2-3,CASNRDSTDTQYF,TGCGCCAGCAATCGGGACAGCACAGATACGCAGTATTTT
.,.,TRBV6-1,TRBJ2-2,CASSDLYTGELFF,TGTGCCAGCAGTGACCTTTACACCGGGGAGCTGTTTTTT
.,.,TRBV9,TRBJ2-3,CASSVSPGETDTQYF,TGTGCCAGCAGCGTCTCTCCCGGAGAGACAGATACGCAGTATTTT
.,TRBD2,TRBV5-8,TRBJ2-5,CASSLRVGRYQETQYF,TGTGCCAGCAGCTTGAGGGTCGGGAGGTACCAAGAGACCCAGTACTTC
few,TRBD1,TRBV10-3,TRBJ1-4,CAIATGPREKLFF,TGTGCCATCGCGACAGGGCCGAGGGAAAAACTGTTTTTT
.,.,TRBV15,TRBJ2-2,CATSSFQSTGELFF,TGTGCCACCAGCAGCTTTCAGAGCACCGGGGAGCTGTTTTTT
.,TRBD2,TRBV25-1,TRBJ2-7,CASSDKREDSYEQYF,TGTGCCAGCAGTGATAAGCGGGAGGACTCCTACGAGCAGTACTTC
.,.,TRBV29-1,TRBJ1-1,CSVEDRNEAFF,TGCAGCGTTGAAGACAGGAACGAAGCTTTCTTT
.,.,TRBV28,TRBJ1-5,CATSSGYRNQPQHF,TGTGCCACCTCCTCAGGTTACCGCAATCAGCCCCAGCATTTT
once,TRBD1,TRBV18,TRBJ1-3,CASSPVTGTKNTIYF,TGTGCCAGCTCACCCGTGACAGGGACGAAAAACACCATATATTTT
.,.,TRBV2,TRBJ2-7,CASSMEEGTLEYF,TGTGCCAGCAGTATGGAAGAGGGGACTTTAGAGTACTTC
.,TRBD2,TRBV7-9,TRBJ2-7,CASSLVGSLAGGYEQYF,TGTGCCAGCAGCTTAGTAGGTTCTCTAGCGGGAGGTTACGAGCAGTACTTC
.,.,TRBV18,TRBJ2-4,CASSPPGPKNIQYF,TGTGCCAGCTCACCACCGGGACCCAAAAACATTCAGTACTTC
.,.,TRBV29-1,TRBJ2-5,CSVEGVTSNQETQYF,TGCAGCGTTGAAGGGGTAACGAGTAACCAAGAGACCCAGTACTTC
.,TRBD2,TRBV9,TRBJ2-2,CASSLEGTSYTGELFF,TGTGCCAGCAGCCTAGAAGGGACTAGTTACACCGGGGAGCTGTTTTTT
few,TRBD2,TRBV28,TRBJ2-1,CASNSPSGSYNEQFF,TGTGCCAGCAACTCCCCTAGCGGTTCCTACAATGAGCAGTTCTTC
.,.,TRBV10-1,TRBJ2-7,CASSSTPSTSEQYF,TGCGCCAGCAGTTCCACCCCGTCTACGTCCGAGCAGTACTTC
.,.,TRBV4-1,TRBJ1-2,CASRLLTGVGDGYTF,TGCGCCAGCAGGCTCTTGACGGGGGTAGGAGATGGCTACACCTTC
.,TRBD2,TRBV18,TRBJ2-1,CASSPNSGAYNEQFF,TGTGCCAGCTCACCAAATAGCGGGGCATACAATGAGCAGTTCTTC
few,.,TRBV30,TRBJ2-5,CASDQGQETQYF,TGTGCCTCAGATCAGGGCCAAGAGACCCAGTACTTC
.,.,TRBV5-1,TRBJ2-5,CASSPSPQETQYF,TGCGCCAGCAGCCCTTCCCCTCAAGAGACCCAGTACTTC
.,.,TRBV4-2,TRBJ2-7,CASSQEKGYEQYF,TGTGCCAGCAGCCAAGAAAAGGGCTACGAGCAGTACTTC
.,.,TRBV6-5,TRBJ1-1,CASRGDLTGSFF,TGTGCCAGCAGGGGGGATCTAACGGGATCTTTCTTT
.,.,TRBV18,TRBJ2-7,CASSPVEGNYEQYF,TGTGCCAGCTCACCGGTCGAGGGGAACTACGAGCAGTACTTC
.,.,TRBV19,TRBJ2-6,CASSLHSGANVLTF,TGTGCCAGTAGTCTGCACTCTGGGGCCAACGTCCTGACTTTC
.,.,TRBV6-1,TRBJ1-5,CASSDPGTQSVAQHF,TGTGCCAGCAGTGATCCGGGTACGCAATCAGTGGCCCAGCATTTT
.,.,TRBV27,TRBJ2-7,CASSLRRTYDRWNEQYF,TGTGCCAGCAGTTTACGGAGAACTTACGACAGGTGGAACGAGCAGTACTTC
.,.,TRBV28,TRBJ2-1,CASSPHRVESYNEQFF,TGTGCCAGCAGTCCACACAGGGTTGAATCCTACAATGAGCAGTTCTTC
.,.,TRBV28,TRBJ2-5,CASSLADQETQYF,TGTGCCAGCAGTTTAGCGGACCAAGAGACCCAGTACTTC
.,.,TRBV5-1,TRBJ2-2,CASSLDGTGELFF,TGCGCCAGCAGCTTGGACGGGACCGGGGAGCTGTTTTTT
.,TRBD1,TRBV5-4,TRBJ1-2,CASSLGGTGALNYGYTF,TGTGCCAGCAGCTTGGGTGGGACAGGGGCCCTGAACTATGGCTACACCTTC
.,TRBD1,TRBV11-2,TRBJ2-7,CASSSYRDRDFYEQYF,TGTGCCAGCAGCTCATATCGGGACAGGGATTTCTACGAGCAGTACTTC
.,TRBD2,TRBV28,TRBJ2-1,CASRLAGGYNEQFF,TGTGCCAGCAGATTGGCGGGAGGCTACAATGAGCAGTTCTTC
many,TRBD1,TRBV28,TRBJ1-2,CASSYRGTGYTF,TGTGCCAGCAGTTACAGGGGGACAGGCTACACCTTC
.,.,TRBV6-1,TRBJ2-5,CASSRNREETQYF,TGTGCCAGCAGCCGAAACAGGGAAGAGACCCAGTACTTC
few,TRBD2,TRBV7-9,TRBJ2-1,CASSLALAGTYNEQFF,TGTGCCAGCAGCTTAGCGCTAGCGGGCACCTACAATGAGCAGTTCTTC
.,.,TRBV4-1,TRBJ1-1,CASSQEWSTEAFF,TGCGCCAGCAGCCAAGAATGGAGCACTGAAGCTTTCTTT
.,.,TRBV6-1,TRBJ2-3,CASRTTNQDTQYF,TGTGCCAGCAGGACCACAAATCAAGATACGCAGTATTTT
.,TRBD1,TRBV7-3,TRBJ1-2,CASSLNRERTGASGYTF,TGTGCCAGCAGCTTAAATCGGGAGCGGACAGGGGCGTCTGGCTACACCTTC
.,TRBD2,TRBV4-3,TRBJ2-5,CASSSGTRKGQETQYF,TGCGCCAGCAGCTCCGGGACTAGAAAGGGGCAAGAGACCCAGTACTTC
.,.,TRBV7-2,TRBJ2-1,CASSSGSFSYNEQFF,TGTGCCAGCAGCTCTGGGTCCTTCTCCTACAATGAGCAGTTCTTC
.,.,TRBV28,TRBJ1-2,CASCPNKSYGYTF,TGTGCCAGCTGCCCTAATAAGAGCTATGGCTACACCTTC
.,.,TRBV15,TRBJ1-5,CATSPVAGSQPQHF,TGTGCCACCAGTCCGGTTGCTGGAAGTCAGCCCCAGCATTTT
.,.,TRBV28,TRBJ2-7,CASGIDSSYEQYF,TGTGCCAGCGGGATTGACAGTTCCTACGAGCAGTACTTC
once,.,TRBV7-9,TRBJ2-7,CASSYGGLGYEQYF,TGTGCCAGCAGCTACGGGGGCCTGGGCTACGAGCAGTACTTC
once,TRBD2,TRBV7-2,TRBJ2-7,CASSGVRGREGEQYF,TGTGCCAGCAGCGGGGTTCGCGGGAGAGAGGGCGAGCAGTACTTC
.,.,TRBV7-9,TRBJ1-4,CASSLATGAYEKLFF,TGTGCCAGCAGCTTAGCGACAGGTGCTTATGAAAAACTGTTTTTT
.,.,TRBV28,TRBJ2-6,CASSVCCLTQSRANVLTF,TGTGCCAGCAGTGTCTGTTGCTTGACACAAAGTCGGGCCAACGTCCTGACTTTC
many,.,TRBV4-3,TRBJ2-7,CASSQGPLYEQYF,TGCGCCAGCAGCCAAGGACCGCTCTACGAGCAGTACTTC
.,TRBD2,TRBV9,TRBJ2-7,CASSAGTNTYEQYF,TGTGCCAGCAGCGCCGGGACTAACACCTACGAGCAGTACTTC
.,.,TRBV4-3,TRBJ1-5,CASSQVGGNQPQHF,TGCGCCAGCAGCCAAGTAGGGGGGAATCAGCCCCAGCATTTT
.,.,TRBV19,TRBJ2-7,CASSTYPGQNYEQYF,TGTGCCAGTAGTACCTACCCCGGACAGAACTACGAGCAGTACTTC